This note documents a single T cell receptor beta chain sequence. An input of about 0.5 to 1 ug of RNA was subjected to reverse transcription using random hexamers. Using its own MiXCR run on the immunoSEQ multiplex PCR reads, TCRdb lists one record per CDR3 protein. The sample has over 150,000 distinct CDR3 sequences; 90% to 95% are singletons. Germline CDR1 SQVTM, CDR2 ANQGSEA. The CDR3 consists of 13 residues. The ends were cut back, 7 bases at V and 8 bases at J, with 15 bases in the middle. The record originates from a study of CD8 T cells in Susac syndrome. Sequencing was done on a sample of CD4+ T cells from PBMCs. This chain links TRBV29-1 with TRBJ1-6; no clear D gene. This sequence was found in a human donor with Susac syndrome. This chain's CDR3 is CSAPPRSHSPLHF. CDR3 bases: TGCAGCGCACCGCCCAGGAGCCATTCACCCCTCCACTTT.